Ten or more counts support the clone carrying this TCR beta chain. The antigen remains unidentified. The CDR3 totals 18 residues. The V gene's germline CDR1 is ENHRY and CDR2 SYGVKD. V lost 7 bases, J lost 2 bases, and 24 bases lay in between. By flow cytometry, patients selected for sequencing had shown an expansion of CD8+CD57+ cells. Blood came from patients not yet given any therapy. The sample originates from a study of CD8+CD57+ T cells in acquired aplastic anemia. Study summary: On average, sorted CD4+ and CD8+ cells gave about 3.1 ug of DNA.

Investigators profiled TCR beta VDJ and CDR3 from genomic DNA template. TCRdb processed the reads anew with MiXCR; each CDR3 protein has one entry. The data hold 150,000 to 160,000 distinct CDR3 sequences, with 52% observed a single time. Study-wide findings and caveats: Patients did not significantly differ from controls in CD8+ Simpson's diversity. In common between the patients and the controls were approximately 28 CD8+ CDR3 sequences.

Source material: sorted CD4+, CD8+, or CD8+CD57+ T cells (not recorded which) from PBMCs. This rearrangement joins TRBV10-3 to TRBJ1-3; D gene uncertain. This clonotype was obtained from a human donor with aplastic anemia. The CDR3 spells CAINTSPNPVLAGNTIYF. CDR3 in DNA: TGTGCCATCAATACGTCTCCCAACCCAGTCCTGGCTGGAAACACCATATATTTT.